The clone carrying this TCR beta chain was picked up a small number of times. The data originate from a study of blood T cell repertoires in COVID-19. Looking at the study overall: From T cells, B-cell-depleted T cells, or PBMCs came the material, which was cDNA or gDNA.

The V segment lost 5 bases and the J segment 2 bases; nucleotides outside the gene matches: 12. The CDR3 runs 17 residues. Germline CDR1 and CDR2: SGHVS and FQNEAQ. Generated by immunoSEQ multiplex PCR, the TCRdb table keeps only in-frame clones and is missing some. The profile covers about 260,000 clones, with roughly 90% appearing a single time and roughly 1.9% taken by the ten largest. This TCR was recovered from a man aged 25-40 years with active or convalescent COVID-19. This chain joins TRBV7-8 and TRBJ1-5, with 7 bases lining up with TRBD1. The sequencing input was peripheral blood. CDR3 residues: CASSERTTGVGNQPQHF. The CDR3 coding sequence is TGTGCCAGCAGCGAGAGGACTACAGGGGTTGGCAATCAGCCCCAGCATTTT.